This passage covers 5 T cell receptor beta chains from one sample sequenced in a study of immune characterization of retroperitoneal liposarcoma. A single record per CDR3 protein comes from TCRdb applying MiXCR to the PCR reads. The sample yields roughly 1,700 distinct CDR3 sequences, approximately 52% seen once. The source material was tumor tissue. These receptors originate from a male donor with retroperitoneal liposarcoma.

This chain joins TRBV10-1 and TRBJ2-1; D perhaps matches TRBD2 (5 bases). This CDR3 is 15 amino acids long. The V gene lost 4 bases and the J gene lost 2 bases, with 12 bases spanning the gap. The germline gives CDR1 WNHNN, CDR2 SYGVQD (reference sequence). CDR3 nucleotide sequence: TGCGCCAGCAGTGCCTCAGAGGGCCCCTACAATGAGCAGTTCTTC. Its translation is CASSASEGPYNEQFF.

This clonotype was detected only a few times. This chain links TRBV6-1 with TRBJ2-3, with 12 bases lining up with TRBD2. Germline lookup yields CDR1 MNHNS and CDR2 SASEGT. The CDR3 runs to 18 residues. The trim removed 8 bases at V and 2 bases at J, leaving 14 bases unmatched. CDR3 sequence (DNA): TGTGCCAGCTCCCTAGCGGGGGGGCCTGGTCGGGTCACAGATACGCAGTATTTT. This sequence encodes CASSLAGGPGRVTDTQYF.

V is TRBV7-2 and J is TRBJ2-7; D is possibly TRBD1 (6 bases). The J call may be mistaken, given a closer DNA end match to TRBJ2-5. Germline assignment: CDR1 SGHTA and CDR2 FQGNSA. CDR3 length: 15 amino acids. The CDR3 is CASSLGGHQGETQYF. CDR3 in DNA: TGTGCCAGCAGCTTAGGGGGACATCAAGGGGAGACCCAGTACTTC.

The chain couples TRBV7-2 to TRBJ2-3; TRBD2 aligns across 8 bases. Trimming removed 5 bases from V and 4 bases from J; junction bases left unmatched: 14. The CDR3 contains 17 residues. Per the germline V gene, CDR1 is SGHTA and CDR2 is FQGNSA. The CDR3 region has the DNA TGTGCCAGCAGCCTTTCGGTATCGGGGGGGCGGGCAGATACGCAGTATTTT. Its protein is CASSLSVSGGRADTQYF.

The sample holds a few counts of this clonotype. The V gene is TRBV7-2, the J gene TRBJ2-6; D remains unclear. Trimming shortened V by 7 bases and J by 1 base, and 14 bases separated the two germline ends. This CDR3 is 16 amino acids long. Germline-derived CDR1 and CDR2 are SGHTA and FQGNSA. The CDR3: CASISSRLSGANVLTF. CDR3 sequence (DNA): TGTGCCAGCATTTCATCACGTCTGTCTGGGGCCAACGTCCTGACTTTC. The variable domain in full, with the rest retrieved from reference TRBV7-2 and TRBJ2-6, is GAGVSQSPSNKVTEKGKDVELRCDPISGHTALYWYRQSLGQGLEFLIYFQGNSAPDKSGLPSDRFSAERTGGSVSTLTIQRTQQEDSAVYLCASISSRLSGANVLTFGAGSRLTVL.